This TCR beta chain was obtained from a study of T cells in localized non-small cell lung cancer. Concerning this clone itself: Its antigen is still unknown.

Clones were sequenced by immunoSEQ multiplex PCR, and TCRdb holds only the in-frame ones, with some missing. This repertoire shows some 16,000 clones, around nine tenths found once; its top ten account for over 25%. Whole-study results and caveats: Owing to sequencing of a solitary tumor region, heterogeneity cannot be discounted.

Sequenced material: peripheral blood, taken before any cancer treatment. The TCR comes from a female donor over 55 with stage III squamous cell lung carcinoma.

The CDR3 DNA follows: TGTGCCAGTAGTTCCCTTGCATACAATGAGCAGTTCTTC. Protein product: CASSSLAYNEQFF. The gene calls are TRBV19 and TRBJ2-1; D gene ambiguous. Germline loops: CDR1 LNHDA, CDR2 SQIVND (reference sequence). The V end lost 5 bases, the J end lost 4 bases, and 9 bases lay between the germline ends. The CDR3 contains 13 residues.